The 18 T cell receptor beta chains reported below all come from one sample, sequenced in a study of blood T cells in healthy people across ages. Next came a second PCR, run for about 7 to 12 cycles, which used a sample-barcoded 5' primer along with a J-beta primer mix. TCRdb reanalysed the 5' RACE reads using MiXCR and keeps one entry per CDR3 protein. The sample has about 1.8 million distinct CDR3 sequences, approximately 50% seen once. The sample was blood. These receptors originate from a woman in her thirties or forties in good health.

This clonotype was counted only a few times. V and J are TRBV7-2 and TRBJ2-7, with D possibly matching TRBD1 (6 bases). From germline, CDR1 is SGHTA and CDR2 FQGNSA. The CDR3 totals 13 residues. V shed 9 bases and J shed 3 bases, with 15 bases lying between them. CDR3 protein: CASQNQGFYEQYF. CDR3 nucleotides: TGTGCCAGTCAGAATCAGGGGTTCTACGAGCAGTACTTC.

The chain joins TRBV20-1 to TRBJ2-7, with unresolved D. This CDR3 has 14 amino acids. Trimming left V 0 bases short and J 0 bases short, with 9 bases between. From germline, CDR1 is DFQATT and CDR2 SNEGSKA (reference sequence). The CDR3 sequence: CSARDYRSSYEQYF. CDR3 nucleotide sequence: TGCAGTGCTAGAGATTATAGGAGCTCCTACGAGCAGTACTTC.

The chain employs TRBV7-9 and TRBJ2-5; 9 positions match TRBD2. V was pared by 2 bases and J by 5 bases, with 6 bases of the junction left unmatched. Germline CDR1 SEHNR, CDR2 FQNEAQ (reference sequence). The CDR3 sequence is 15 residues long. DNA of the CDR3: TGTGCCAGCAGCTTAATAGCGGGGGAATGGGAGACCCAGTACTTC. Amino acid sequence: CASSLIAGEWETQYF.

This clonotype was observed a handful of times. CDR3 sequence (DNA): TGTGCCAGCAAGGCCGGGACAGCGAACACTGAAGCTTTCTTT. Translating it yields CASKAGTANTEAFF. The chain combines TRBV2 with TRBJ1-1; 7 bases are a match to TRBD1. The germline V gene encodes CDR1 SNHLY and CDR2 FYNNEI. The CDR3 loop spans 14 amino acids. The junction had 6 bases not matched to a gene; V was cut back by 7 bases and J by 1 base.

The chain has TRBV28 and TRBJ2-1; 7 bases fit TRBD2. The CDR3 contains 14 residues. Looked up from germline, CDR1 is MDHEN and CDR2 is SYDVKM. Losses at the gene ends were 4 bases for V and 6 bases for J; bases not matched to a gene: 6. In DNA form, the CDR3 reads TGTGCCAGCAGTTACGGGCTAGCGGCCAATGAGCAGTTCTTC. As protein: CASSYGLAANEQFF.

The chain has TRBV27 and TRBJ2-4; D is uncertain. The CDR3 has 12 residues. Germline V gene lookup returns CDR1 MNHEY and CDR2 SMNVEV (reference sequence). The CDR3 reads CASHGPKNIQYF. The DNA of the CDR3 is TGTGCTAGCCATGGACCCAAAAACATTCAGTACTTC.

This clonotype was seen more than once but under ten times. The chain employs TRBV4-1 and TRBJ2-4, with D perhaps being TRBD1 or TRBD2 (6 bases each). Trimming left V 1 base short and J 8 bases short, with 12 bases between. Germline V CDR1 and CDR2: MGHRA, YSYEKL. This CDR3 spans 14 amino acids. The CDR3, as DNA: TGCGCCAGCAGCCAAGCCCGGGGGCCGGACATTCAGTACTTC. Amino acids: CASSQARGPDIQYF.

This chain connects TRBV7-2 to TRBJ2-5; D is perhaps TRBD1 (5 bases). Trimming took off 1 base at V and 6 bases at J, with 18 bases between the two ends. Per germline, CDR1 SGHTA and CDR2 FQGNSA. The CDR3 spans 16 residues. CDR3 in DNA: TGTGCCAGCAGCTTAGGGGGCCTAGGCTTACGACAGACCCAGTACTTC. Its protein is CASSLGGLGLRQTQYF. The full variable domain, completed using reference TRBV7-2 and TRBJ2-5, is GAGVSQSPSNKVTEKGKDVELRCDPISGHTALYWYRQSLGQGLEFLIYFQGNSAPDKSGLPSDRFSAERTGGSVSTLTIQRTQQEDSAVYLCASSLGGLGLRQTQYFGPGTRLLVL.

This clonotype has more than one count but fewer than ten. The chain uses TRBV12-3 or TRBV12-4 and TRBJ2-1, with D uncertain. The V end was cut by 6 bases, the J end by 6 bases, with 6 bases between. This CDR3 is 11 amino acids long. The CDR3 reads CASRAFNEQFF. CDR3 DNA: TGTGCCAGCAGGGCATTCAATGAGCAGTTCTTC.

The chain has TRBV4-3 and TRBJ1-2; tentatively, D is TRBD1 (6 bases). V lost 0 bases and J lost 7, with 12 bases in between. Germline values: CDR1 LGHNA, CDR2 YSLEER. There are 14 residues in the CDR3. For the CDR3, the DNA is TGCGCCAGCAGCCAAGACGGGGGGCGCTGTGGCTACACCTTC. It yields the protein CASSQDGGRCGYTF.

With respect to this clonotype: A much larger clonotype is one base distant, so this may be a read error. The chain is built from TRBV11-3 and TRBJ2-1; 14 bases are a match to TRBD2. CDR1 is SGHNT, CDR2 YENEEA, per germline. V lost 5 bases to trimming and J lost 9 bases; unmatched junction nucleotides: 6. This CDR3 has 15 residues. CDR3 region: CASSRGLAGGGEQFF. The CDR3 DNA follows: TGTGCCAGCAGCCGCGGACTAGCGGGGGGCGGTGAGCAGTTCTTC.

The CDR3 DNA follows: TGTGCCAGCAGCCCGGGGGCAGGGATAACTGAAGCTTTCTTT. Translated: CASSPGAGITEAFF. The chain is built from TRBV7-3 and TRBJ1-1, with D possibly being TRBD1 (6 bases). The germline CDR1 and CDR2 sequences are SGHTA and FQGTGA. The V gene lost 5 bases and the J gene lost 5 bases, with 15 bases spanning the gap. The CDR3 contains 14 residues.

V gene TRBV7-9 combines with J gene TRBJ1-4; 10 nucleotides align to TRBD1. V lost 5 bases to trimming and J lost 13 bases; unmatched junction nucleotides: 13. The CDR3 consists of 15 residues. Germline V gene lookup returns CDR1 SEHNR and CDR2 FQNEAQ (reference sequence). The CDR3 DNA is TGTGCCAGCAGCCTCGGACAGGGGGGCCCTATAGGACTGTTTTTT. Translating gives CASSLGQGGPIGLFF.

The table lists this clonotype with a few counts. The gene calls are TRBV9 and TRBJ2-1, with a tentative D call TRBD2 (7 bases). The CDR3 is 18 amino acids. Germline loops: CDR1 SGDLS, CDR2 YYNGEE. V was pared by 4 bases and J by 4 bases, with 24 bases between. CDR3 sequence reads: CASSPAGGGGFLYNEQFF. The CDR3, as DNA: TGTGCCAGCAGCCCGGCAGGAGGGGGGGGTTTCCTTTACAATGAGCAGTTCTTC. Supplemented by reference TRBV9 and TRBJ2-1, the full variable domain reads DSGVTQTPKHLITATGQRVTLRCSPRSGDLSVYWYQQSLDQGLQFLIQYYNGEERAKGNILERFSAQQFPDLHSELNLSSLELGDSALYFCASSPAGGGGFLYNEQFFGPGTRLTVL.

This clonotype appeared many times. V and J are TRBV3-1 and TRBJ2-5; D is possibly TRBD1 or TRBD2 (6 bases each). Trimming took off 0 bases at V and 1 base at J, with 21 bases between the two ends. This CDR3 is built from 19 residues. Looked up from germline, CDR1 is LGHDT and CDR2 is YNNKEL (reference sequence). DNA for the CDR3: TGTGCCAGCAGCCAAGATGCCCCGACTCGGGGGCCCGTCCAAGAGACCCAGTACTTC. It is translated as CASSQDAPTRGPVQETQYF.

The CDR3 loop is CASSLRGMQETQYF. The CDR3 DNA is TGTGCCAGCAGTCTGCGGGGAATGCAAGAGACCCAGTACTTC. This chain connects TRBV6-6 to TRBJ2-5; weak D call: TRBD2 (6 bases). The V gene's germline CDR1 is MNHNY and CDR2 SVGAGI (reference sequence). V was pared by 5 bases and J by 2 bases, with 12 bases between. There are 14 residues in the CDR3.

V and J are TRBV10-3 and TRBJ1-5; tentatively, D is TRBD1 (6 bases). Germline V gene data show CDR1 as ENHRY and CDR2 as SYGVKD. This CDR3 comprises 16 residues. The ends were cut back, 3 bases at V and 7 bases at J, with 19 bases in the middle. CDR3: CAISDVGHHDRQPQHF. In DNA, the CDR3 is TGTGCCATCAGTGATGTGGGACACCATGATAGACAGCCCCAGCATTTT.

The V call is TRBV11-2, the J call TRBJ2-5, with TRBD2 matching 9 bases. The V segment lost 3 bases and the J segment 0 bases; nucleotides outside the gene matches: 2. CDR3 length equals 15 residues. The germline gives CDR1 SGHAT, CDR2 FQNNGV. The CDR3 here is CASSFSGGNQETQYF. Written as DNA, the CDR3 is TGTGCCAGCAGCTTCAGCGGGGGGAACCAAGAGACCCAGTACTTC.